This T cell receptor beta chain was sequenced for a study of regulatory T cells in long-lasting Graves disease. Study-level information: Persistent Graves' disease required over 5 years of antithyroid drugs and positive TSH receptor antibodies. Findings and caveats of the study: Newly diagnosed disease favored TRBV20-1 and TRBJ2-1 over persistent disease. Persistent cases of Graves' showed reduced TCR diversity relative to newly diagnosed patients.

A remark on this clonotype: Antigen unknown.

Investigators prepared the TCR beta libraries by applying iRepertoire HTBI primers and Arm-PCR of CDR3 regions. TCRdb recomputed calls from the multiplex PCR reads with MiXCR, one row per CDR3 protein. Found here are hundreds of thousands of distinct CDR3 sequences, more than 20% of them singletons; the top ten hold roughly 20%. Time point in this sample: persistent/refractory GD, antithyroid drugs over 5 years with positive TRAb. Construction of the TCR library relied on RNA isolated from PBMCs. Under American Thyroid Association guidelines, Graves' disease was diagnosed. In germline, CDR1 is DFQATT, CDR2 SNEGSKA (reference sequence). Trimming cost V 0 bases and J 4 bases, with 12 bases left between them. The CDR3 runs to 15 residues.

This clonotype was obtained from a female donor with Graves disease. The chain is built from TRBV20-1 and TRBJ1-4; D gene ambiguous. The specimen comprised peripheral blood mononuclear cells (PBMCs), sampled when the disease was refractory, from a patient treated with antithyroid drugs. CDR3 residues: CSARDTQTNNEKLFF. The CDR3 coding sequence is TGCAGTGCTAGAGATACACAGACAAATAATGAAAAACTGTTTTTT.